The rows below give T cell receptor beta chains drawn from one sample of a study of blood T cells in healthy people across ages. TCRdb reprocessed the 5' RACE reads via MiXCR and lists one record per CDR3 protein. The profile shows under 2,000,000 distinct CDR3 sequences, roughly 52% of them singletons. The specimen was blood. The receptors derive from a woman aged 35 to 49 in good health. CDR3s include the opening cysteine and the closing phenylalanine or tryptophan. A D gene is named only where the DNA matches it firmly. Clone size is given for some rows only: seen once, a few or many times, or a class if the clone is expanded.

TRBJ2-5 few TRBV20-1 . TGCAGTGCCACTCGCGGGGCAGTGTTCGGAGAGACCCAGTACTTC CSATRGAVFGETQYF
TRBJ2-4 . TRBV20-1 . TGCAGTGCTAGGGGGGGAGGGGACACCGGAAACATTCAGTACTTC CSARGGGDTGNIQYF
TRBJ1-1 . TRBV5-1 . TGCGCCAGCAGCGAAAGACATATGAACACTGAAGCTTTCTTT CASSERHMNTEAFF
TRBJ2-7 few TRBV5-1 TRBD1 TGCGCCAGCAGCTCGGGACAGGGGATCGACTACGAGCAGTACTTC CASSSGQGIDYEQYF
TRBJ2-3 . TRBV7-2 TRBD2 TGTGCCAGCAGCCCTCTAGCGGGGTATAGCACAGATACGCAGTATTTT CASSPLAGYSTDTQYF
TRBJ1-5 . TRBV28 . TGTGCCAGCACCGTCATGGTCGGTCAGCCCCAGCATTTT CASTVMVGQPQHF
TRBJ2-7 . TRBV28 . TGTGCCAGCAGCCCTCAGGGGCTCAACTACGAGCGGTACTTC CASSPQGLNYERYF
TRBJ2-1 . TRBV12-5 . TGTGCTAGTGGAGTGATCCTCGCGGGGATAAGTGAGCAGTTCTTC CASGVILAGISEQFF
TRBJ2-1 . TRBV21-1 . TGTGCCAGCAGCTGGCCTGCGGGGGGCTCCTACAATGAGCAGTTCTTC CASSWPAGGSYNEQFF
TRBJ2-5 . TRBV7-9 . TGTGCCAGCAGCTTAGTGATAGGCCAAGAGACCCAGTACTTC CASSLVIGQETQYF
TRBJ2-5 few TRBV4-3 TRBD1 TGCGCCAGCAGCCAAGTACCCGGGACAGGGGTATGGGAGACCCAGTACTTC CASSQVPGTGVWETQYF
TRBJ2-4 . TRBV6-2/TRBV6-3 TRBD2 TGTGCCACCCACTCCTCCGGGACTAGCGGGGTGCTTGCCAAAAACATTCAGTACTTC CATHSSGTSGVLAKNIQYF
TRBJ2-3 . TRBV6-1 TRBD2 TGTGCCAGCAGTGAATTGGTGATGGGACTAGCGGGGGGGTCAGATACGCAGTATTTT CASSELVMGLAGGSDTQYF
TRBJ2-7 few TRBV4-3 TRBD1 TGCGCCAGCAGCCAAGAGAGGGGGCGCAGCCACGAGCAGTACTTC CASSQERGRSHEQYF
TRBJ1-2 few TRBV12-3/TRBV12-4 TRBD1 TGTGCCAGCAGTCAATCCCGGACAGGGCGTTATGGCTACACCTTC CASSQSRTGRYGYTF
TRBJ2-7 . TRBV10-3 . TGTGCCATCAGTGAGACAGGGAACCCCTACGAGCAGTACTTC CAISETGNPYEQYF
TRBJ2-5 once TRBV27 . TGTGCCAGCAGTTTACTCGGGACTCCGTTCCGGGAGACCCAGTACTTC CASSLLGTPFRETQYF